The T cell receptor beta chain under discussion was sequenced for a study of T cells in Graves' hyperthyroidism and ophthalmopathy. Study conclusions and caveats: Also found in blood were most expanded thyroid clonotypes above 0.001.

This clonotype was detected ten times or more. Its specificity is not known. Ophthalmopathy in the patients scored at least 3 on Clinical Activity Score and at least 4 on NOSPECS grade, lasting under 3 months. Any patient presenting with uncontrolled infection, other autoimmune disease, pregnancy or lactation was left out. Extraction of PBMCs used roughly 9.6 ml of fresh peripheral blood. Amplified TCR beta CDR3 regions came from RNA transcripts. Carried out on the TCR CDR3, a first-round RT-PCR used the HTBI primer set. Using its own MiXCR run on the multiplex PCR reads, TCRdb lists one record per CDR3 protein. The data contain about half a million distinct CDR3 sequences, around 16% of them singletons. The V segment lost 3 bases and the J segment 8 bases; nucleotides outside the gene matches: 1. In germline, CDR1 is LNHNV, CDR2 YYDKDF (reference sequence). CDR3 length: 12 amino acids.

The specimen sequenced was blood. The receptor was isolated from a woman aged 25 to 39 with Graves' ophthalmopathy. The V call is TRBV15, the J call TRBJ2-7; TRBD2 matches 10 bases. The CDR3 here is CATSRGLAKQYF. CDR3 in DNA: TGTGCCACCAGCAGGGGACTAGCGAAGCAGTACTTC.